This T cell receptor (beta chain) came from a study of blood T cell repertoires in COVID-19. About the study: The United States, Italy and Spain provided the acute and convalescent COVID-19 samples. The analysed material was cDNA or gDNA that came from T cells, B-cell-depleted T cells, or PBMCs.

CDR3 length: 14 amino acids. CDR1 is SGHNT and CDR2 is YENEEA in the germline V gene. The V and J ends lost 5 bases and 6 bases, in that order; junction bases with no gene match: 7. Methods used by the authors: Quantification of nucleated cells was approximated via reference gene primer amplification. Libraries were prepared by immunoSEQ multiplex PCR; TCRdb keeps only in-frame clonotypes and omits some of them. D and trimming come from the DNA, and the V and J calls and clone size come from that table. The sample has about 53,000 clones; around four fifths are singletons. Sample: peripheral blood. The receptor comes from a woman aged 55-70 years with acute or convalescent COVID-19. This chain joins TRBV11-3 and TRBJ1-3; 7 positions agree with TRBD1. CDR3 nucleotide sequence: TGTGCCAGCAGCAGGGACAGCGTGGAAAACACCATATATTTT. Encoded protein: CASSRDSVENTIYF.